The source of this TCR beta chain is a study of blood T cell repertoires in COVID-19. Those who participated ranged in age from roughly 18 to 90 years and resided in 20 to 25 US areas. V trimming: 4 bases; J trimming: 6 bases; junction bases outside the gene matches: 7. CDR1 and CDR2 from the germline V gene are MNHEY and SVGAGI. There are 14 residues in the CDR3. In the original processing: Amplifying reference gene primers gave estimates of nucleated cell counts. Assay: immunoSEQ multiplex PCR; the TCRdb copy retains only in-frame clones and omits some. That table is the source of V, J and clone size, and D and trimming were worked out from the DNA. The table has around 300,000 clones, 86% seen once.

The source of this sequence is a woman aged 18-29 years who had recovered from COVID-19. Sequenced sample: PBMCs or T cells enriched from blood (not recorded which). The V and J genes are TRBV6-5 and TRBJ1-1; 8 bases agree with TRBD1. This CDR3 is CASSLDRVVAEAFF. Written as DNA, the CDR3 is TGTGCCAGCAGTTTGGACAGGGTAGTTGCTGAAGCTTTCTTT.